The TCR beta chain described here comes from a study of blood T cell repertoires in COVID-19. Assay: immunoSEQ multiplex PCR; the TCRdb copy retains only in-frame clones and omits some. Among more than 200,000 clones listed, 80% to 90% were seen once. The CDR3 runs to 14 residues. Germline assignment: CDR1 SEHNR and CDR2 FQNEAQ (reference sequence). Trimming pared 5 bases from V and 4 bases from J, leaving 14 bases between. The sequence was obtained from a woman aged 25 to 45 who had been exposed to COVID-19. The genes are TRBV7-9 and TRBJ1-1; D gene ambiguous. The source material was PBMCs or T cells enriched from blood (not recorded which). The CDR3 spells CASSQRELSTEAFF. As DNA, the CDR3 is TGTGCCAGCAGCCAAAGGGAGCTGAGCACTGAAGCTTTCTTT.